This TCR beta chain is drawn from a study of blood T cell repertoires in COVID-19. Germline CDR1 is KGHDR and CDR2 is SFDVKD. The CDR3 sequence is 15 residues long. The V gene lost 3 bases and the J gene lost 5 bases, with 12 bases spanning the gap. TCRdb's table, derived via immunoSEQ multiplex PCR, lists solely in-frame clones and lacks some. The sample lists 260,000 or so clones, approximately 90% occurring once. Sequenced material: PBMCs or T cells enriched from blood (not recorded which). The source is a woman aged 40 to 50 with acute COVID-19. The chain combines TRBV24-1 with TRBJ1-4, with a weak D call TRBD1 (6 bases). The CDR3 is CATSDPARGNEKLFF. The CDR3 DNA reads as TGTGCCACCAGTGATCCTGCCAGGGGCAATGAAAAACTGTTTTTT.